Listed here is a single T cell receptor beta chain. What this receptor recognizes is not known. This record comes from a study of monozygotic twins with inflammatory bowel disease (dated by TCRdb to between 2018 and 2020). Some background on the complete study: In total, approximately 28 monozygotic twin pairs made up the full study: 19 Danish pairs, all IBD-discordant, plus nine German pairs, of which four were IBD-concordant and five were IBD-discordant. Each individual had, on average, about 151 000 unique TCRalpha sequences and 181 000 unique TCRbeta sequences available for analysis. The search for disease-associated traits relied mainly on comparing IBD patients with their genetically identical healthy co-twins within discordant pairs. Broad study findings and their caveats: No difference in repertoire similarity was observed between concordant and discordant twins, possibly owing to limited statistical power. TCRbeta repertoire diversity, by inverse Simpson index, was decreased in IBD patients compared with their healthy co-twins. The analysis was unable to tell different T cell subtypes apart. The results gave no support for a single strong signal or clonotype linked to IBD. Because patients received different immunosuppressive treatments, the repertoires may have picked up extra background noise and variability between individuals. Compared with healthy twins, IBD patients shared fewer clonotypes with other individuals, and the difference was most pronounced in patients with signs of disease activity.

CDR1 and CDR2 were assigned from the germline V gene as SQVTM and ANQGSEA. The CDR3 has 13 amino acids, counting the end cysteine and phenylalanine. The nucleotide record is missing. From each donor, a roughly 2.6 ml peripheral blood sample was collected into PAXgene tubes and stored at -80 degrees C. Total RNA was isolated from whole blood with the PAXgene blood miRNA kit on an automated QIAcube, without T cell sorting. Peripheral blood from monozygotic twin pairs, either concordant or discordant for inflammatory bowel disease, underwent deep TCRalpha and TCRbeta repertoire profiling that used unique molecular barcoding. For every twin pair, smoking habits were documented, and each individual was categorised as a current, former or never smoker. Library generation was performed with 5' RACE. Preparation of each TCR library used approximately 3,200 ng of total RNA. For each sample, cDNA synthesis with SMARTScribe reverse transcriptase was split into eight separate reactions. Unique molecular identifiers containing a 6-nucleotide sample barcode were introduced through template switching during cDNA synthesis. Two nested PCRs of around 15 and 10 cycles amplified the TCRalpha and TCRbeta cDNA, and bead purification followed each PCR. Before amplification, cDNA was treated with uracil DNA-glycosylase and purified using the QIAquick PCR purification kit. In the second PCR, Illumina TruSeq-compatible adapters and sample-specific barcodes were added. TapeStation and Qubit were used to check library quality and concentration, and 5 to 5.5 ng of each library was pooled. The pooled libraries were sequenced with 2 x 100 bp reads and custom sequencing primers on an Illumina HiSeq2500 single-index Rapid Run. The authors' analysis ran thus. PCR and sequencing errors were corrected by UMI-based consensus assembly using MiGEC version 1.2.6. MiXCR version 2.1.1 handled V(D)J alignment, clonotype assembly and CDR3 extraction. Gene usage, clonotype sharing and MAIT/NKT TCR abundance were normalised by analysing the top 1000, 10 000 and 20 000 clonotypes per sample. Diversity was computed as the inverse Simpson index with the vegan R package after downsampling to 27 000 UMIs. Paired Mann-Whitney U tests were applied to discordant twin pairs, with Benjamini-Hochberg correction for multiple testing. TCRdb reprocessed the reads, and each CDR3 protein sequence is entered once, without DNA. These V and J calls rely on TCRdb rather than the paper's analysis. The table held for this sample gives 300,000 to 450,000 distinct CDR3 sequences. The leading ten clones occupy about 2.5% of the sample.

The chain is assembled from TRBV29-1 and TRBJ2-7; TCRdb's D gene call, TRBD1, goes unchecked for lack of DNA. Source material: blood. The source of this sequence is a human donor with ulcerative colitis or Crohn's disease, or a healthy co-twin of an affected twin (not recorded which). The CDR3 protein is CSLIQGFFDEQYF.